Listed here are 27 T cell receptor beta chains from one sample, sequenced in a study of T cells of healthy individuals. A single record per CDR3 protein comes from TCRdb applying MiXCR to the 5' RACE reads. The sample contains around 80,000 distinct CDR3 sequences, approximately 5.4% of which appear only once. Receptor source: a female donor in good health.

This clonotype showed up many times. The chain employs TRBV6-5 and TRBJ2-1; D is perhaps TRBD1 or TRBD2 (5 bases each). Germline lookup yields CDR1 MNHEY and CDR2 SVGAGI. The V end was cut by 4 bases, the J end by 7 bases, with 17 bases between. The CDR3 length is 15 residues. CDR3 in amino acids: CASSSGAFKWNEQFF. The CDR3 nucleotides are TGTGCCAGCAGTTCCGGGGCCTTTAAGTGGAATGAGCAGTTCTTC.

On this clonotype itself: A read error may be the cause here, since a much bigger clone is one base away. Likely a read error: the CDR3 ends without its conserved phenylalanine or tryptophan. This chain links TRBV7-2 with TRBJ2-7; either TRBD1 or TRBD2 may fit D (5 bases each). CDR3 length: 13 residues. Germline V CDR1 and CDR2: SGHTA, FQGNSA. Deletions cut 5 bases from V and 3 bases from J, with 11 bases between. Written as DNA, the CDR3 is TGTGCCAGCAGCAGGGACCCTCGCTACGAGCAGTACTCC. It codes for CASSRDPRYEQYS.

This clonotype showed up many times. V usage is TRBV6-1 and J usage is TRBJ2-1; D not certain. The CDR3 spans 16 residues. The ends were cut back, 5 bases at V and 4 bases at J, with 18 bases in the middle. Germline values: CDR1 MNHNS, CDR2 SASEGT. The CDR3 DNA is TGTGCCAGCAGTACCCTACGCCCCGATTTTTACAATGAGCAGTTCTTC. It translates to CASSTLRPDFYNEQFF.

This clonotype was counted between two and nine times. V is TRBV7-9 and J is TRBJ1-1; no clear D. V lost 4 bases, J lost 8 bases, and 11 bases lay in between. The CDR3 sequence is 12 residues long. CDR1 SEHNR and CDR2 FQNEAQ come from the germline V gene (reference sequence). CDR3 in amino acids: CASSSAAGEAFF. CDR3 DNA: TGTGCCAGCAGCTCGGCAGCTGGGGAAGCTTTCTTT.

A word on this clonotype: This may come from a read error, since a much larger clone is one base off. The chain carries TRBV16 and TRBJ1-2; 7 positions match TRBD1. The V gene's germline CDR1 is KGHSY and CDR2 FQNENV. Trimming cost V 7 bases and J 6 bases; bases outside gene matches: 20. The CDR3 has 17 residues. CDR3: CASTQPQGGPEYHGYTF. The CDR3 DNA sequence: TGTGCCAGCACGCAGCCTCAGGGGGGGCCTGAGTACCATGGCTACACCTTC.

The sample holds many counts of this clonotype. This chain joins TRBV7-2 and TRBJ2-7; a weak D match, TRBD2 (6 bases). The CDR3 spans 17 residues. V was trimmed by 1 base and J by 4 bases, leaving 20 bases between them. Germline CDR1 and CDR2: SGHTA and FQGNSA. The CDR3 region is CASSLGATGVRKYEQYF. The CDR3 DNA sequence: TGTGCCAGCAGCTTAGGGGCTACGGGGGTGAGGAAATACGAGCAGTACTTC.

This clonotype was seen many times. The chain joins TRBV12-3 or TRBV12-4 to TRBJ2-1; 11 bases are a match to TRBD2. V lost 6 bases and J lost 1; bases outside the gene matches: 5. The CDR3 totals 16 residues. CDR3 protein: CASSLRTSGSYNEQFF. CDR3 DNA sequence: TGTGCCAGCAGCCTCCGGACTAGCGGGTCCTACAATGAGCAGTTCTTC.

This clonotype was detected many times. The CDR3 DNA follows: TGTGCCAGCAGACTCTCAATCTACAATGAGCAGTTCTTC. Translating it yields CASRLSIYNEQFF. This sequence joins TRBV6-1 and TRBJ2-1, with unresolved D. The CDR3 is 13 amino acids. V lost 6 bases and J 3 bases, leaving 9 bases between the germline ends. Germline values: CDR1 MNHNS, CDR2 SASEGT.

This clonotype was recorded at least ten times. V is TRBV20-1 and J is TRBJ2-3; 8 nucleotides line up with TRBD2. Per the germline V gene, CDR1 is DFQATT and CDR2 is SNEGSKA (reference sequence). Trimming cost V 0 bases and J 4 bases; bases outside gene matches: 9. The CDR3 totals 16 residues. CDR3 region: CSAREEWGTRSDTQYF. CDR3 nucleotides: TGCAGTGCTAGAGAGGAATGGGGGACTAGATCAGATACGCAGTATTTT.

This clonotype came up many times. The V and J genes are TRBV7-2 and TRBJ2-2, with TRBD2 identical over 13 bases. After removal of 5 bases from V and 3 bases from J, the junction contained 3 bases not matched to a gene. The CDR3 is 16 residues long. CDR1 is SGHTA, CDR2 FQGNSA, per germline. CDR3 sequence: CASSMGLAGYTGELFF. The CDR3 DNA reads TGTGCCAGCAGCATGGGACTAGCGGGGTACACCGGGGAGCTGTTTTTT.

In its sample, this clonotype was seen many times. The rearrangement links TRBV14 to TRBJ2-3; a weak D match, TRBD2 (5 bases). Germline V CDR1 and CDR2: SGHDN, FVKESK. The CDR3 has 14 amino acids. The ends were cut back, 0 bases at V and 7 bases at J, with 11 bases in the middle. This CDR3 is CASSQDLLAHTQYF. In nucleotides, the CDR3 is TGTGCCAGCAGCCAAGATCTGCTAGCACATACGCAGTATTTT. The full variable domain, with the rest looked up from reference TRBV14 and TRBJ2-3, is EAGVTQFPSHSVIEKGQTVTLRCDPISGHDNLYWYRRVMGKEIKFLLHFVKESKQDESGMPNNRFLAERTGGTYSTLKVQPAELEDSGVYFCASSQDLLAHTQYFGPGTRLTVL.

This clonotype was found many times. The chain uses TRBV6-2 or TRBV6-3 and TRBJ2-3; 9 bases line up with TRBD2. Germline CDR1 reads MNHEY; CDR2 reads SVGEGT. The CDR3 length is 13 residues. The trim removed 10 bases at V and 3 bases at J, leaving 5 bases unmatched. The CDR3 sequence is CAIAGLATDTQYF. CDR3 nucleotides: TGTGCCATTGCGGGACTAGCAACAGATACGCAGTATTTT.

The table lists this clonotype with a few counts. This chain links TRBV2 with TRBJ2-3; possibly TRBD2 for D (7 bases). V dropped 6 bases and J dropped 3 bases, with 16 bases sitting between them. The germline V gene encodes CDR1 SNHLY and CDR2 FYNNEI. The CDR3 covers 15 residues. CDR3 amino acids: CASSLGGGLTDTQYF. The CDR3, as DNA: TGTGCCAGCAGCCTTGGGGGGGGCCTTACAGATACGCAGTATTTT.

In its sample, this clonotype was seen a few times. The chain joins TRBV19 to TRBJ1-6; TRBD1 is a possible D gene (5 bases). The CDR3 loop spans 15 amino acids. The germline V gene has CDR1 LNHDA and CDR2 SQIVND (reference sequence). V was clipped by 5 bases and J by 9 bases, with 17 bases between them. This CDR3 is CASSLTGTGISPLHF. In DNA, the CDR3 is TGTGCCAGTAGTCTAACCGGGACCGGGATTTCACCCCTCCACTTT.

The V and J genes are TRBV5-1 and TRBJ1-1; D uncertain. V was shortened by 0 bases and J by 3 bases, with 3 bases between the two germline ends. The CDR3 loop spans 12 amino acids. Germline lookup yields CDR1 SGHRS and CDR2 YFSETQ. CDR3 amino acids: CASSLGDTEAFF. The DNA of the CDR3 is TGCGCCAGCAGCTTGGGGGACACTGAAGCTTTCTTT.

This clonotype has more than one count but fewer than ten. This chain uses TRBV7-9 with TRBJ1-1; 11 nucleotides align to TRBD1. The trim removed 1 base at V and 4 bases at J, leaving 8 bases unmatched. This CDR3 has 17 amino acids. Germline CDR1 reads SEHNR; CDR2 reads FQNEAQ (reference sequence). CDR3 bases: TGTGCCAGCAGCTTAGTCCGGACAGGGGGCGCGGTCACTGAAGCTTTCTTT. The encoded protein is CASSLVRTGGAVTEAFF.

The rearrangement uses TRBV12-3 or TRBV12-4 and TRBJ1-2; 8 nucleotides agree with TRBD1. CDR3 size: 12 residues. V shed 5 bases, J shed 6 bases, and the junction held 2 bases outside the gene matches. Written as DNA, the CDR3 is TGTGCCAGCAGTCGGACAGGGAATGGCTACACCTTC. This translates into CASSRTGNGYTF.

Ten or more counts support this clonotype. V gene TRBV3-1 combines with J gene TRBJ1-1; maybe TRBD1 (5 bases). Germline loops: CDR1 LGHDT, CDR2 YNNKEL (reference sequence). V lost 3 bases and J lost 4, with 9 bases in between. The CDR3 covers 13 residues. The CDR3 region is CASSQGGRTEAFF. CDR3 nucleotide sequence: TGTGCCAGCAGCCAGGGGGGACGCACTGAAGCTTTCTTT.

This clonotype was found many times. This chain links TRBV6-2 or TRBV6-3 with TRBJ1-5; no firm D call. The germline CDR1 and CDR2 sequences are MNHEY and SVGEGT. The CDR3 length is 12 residues. The germline V and J ends were trimmed by 4 bases and 6 bases, with 7 bases remaining between them. The CDR3 loop reads CASSFGVQPQHF. In DNA, the CDR3 is TGTGCCAGCAGTTTTGGGGTTCAGCCCCAGCATTTT.

This clonotype was counted many times. The J gene is TRBJ2-6, the V gene TRBV20-1; D is ambiguous. Germline V CDR1 and CDR2: DFQATT, SNEGSKA (reference sequence). The CDR3 extends over 14 amino acids. The V end was cut by 3 bases, the J end by 1 base, with 7 bases between. CDR3 DNA: TGCAGTGCTAGCGCGGAATCTGGGGCCAACGTCCTGACTTTC. It encodes CSASAESGANVLTF.

This clonotype was counted ten times or more. V and J are TRBV7-2 and TRBJ1-2; tentative D call: TRBD1 (6 bases). The CDR3 consists of 15 residues. Deletions cut 5 bases from V and 11 bases from J, with 24 bases between. Germline-derived CDR1 and CDR2 are SGHTA and FQGNSA. CDR3: CASSPKDSRYSSYTF. Here the CDR3 DNA reads TGTGCCAGCAGCCCCAAGGACAGTCGATATTCGAGTTACACCTTC. The whole variable domain, remainder taken from reference TRBV7-2 and TRBJ1-2, is GAGVSQSPSNKVTEKGKDVELRCDPISGHTALYWYRQSLGQGLEFLIYFQGNSAPDKSGLPSDRFSAERTGGSVSTLTIQRTQQEDSAVYLCASSPKDSRYSSYTFGSGTRLTVV.

This chain joins TRBV28 and TRBJ2-3, with TRBD1 matching over 8 bases. This CDR3 contains 14 residues. J lost 4 bases, V lost 7 bases, and 7 bases had no gene match. Per the germline V gene, CDR1 is MDHEN and CDR2 is SYDVKM. The CDR3 reads CASKVTGVADTQYF. The CDR3 DNA reads as TGTGCCAGCAAGGTGACAGGGGTGGCAGATACGCAGTATTTT.

This clonotype has ten or more counts. CDR3 protein: CASSLVGVGGYTF. The CDR3 region has the DNA TGTGCCAGCAGCTTGGTTGGGGTAGGCGGCTACACCTTC. The rearrangement joins TRBV5-5 to TRBJ1-2, with no clear D. V lost 0 bases to trimming and J lost 8 bases, with 11 bases between them. This CDR3 has 13 amino acids. Germline loops: CDR1 SGHKS, CDR2 YYEKEE (reference sequence).

This clonotype was counted a few times. V is TRBV9 and J is TRBJ1-4; D call uncertain. Germline V CDR1 and CDR2: SGDLS, YYNGEE. This CDR3 region has 14 residues. Trimming pared 3 bases from V and 8 bases from J, leaving 14 bases between. CDR3 nucleotide sequence: TGTGCCAGCAGCGCCCGGCCCTCCCGGGAAAAACTGTTTTTT. It specifies CASSARPSREKLFF.

This clonotype was counted ten times or more. V usage is TRBV27 and J usage is TRBJ2-7; D is perhaps TRBD1 (6 bases). Germline-derived CDR1 and CDR2 are MNHEY and SMNVEV (reference sequence). CDR3 length: 15 residues. Trimming shortened V by 9 bases and J by 3 bases, and 21 bases separated the two germline ends. The CDR3 sequence: CASSLNGQRNYEQYF. DNA of the CDR3: TGTGCCAGTAGCCTTAATGGACAGAGGAACTACGAGCAGTACTTC.

This chain connects TRBV7-2 to TRBJ1-2, with 7 bases matching TRBD1. The CDR3 is 13 residues long. CDR1 SGHTA and CDR2 FQGNSA come from the germline V gene. J was trimmed by 8 bases and V by 5 bases; bases with no gene match: 8. This CDR3 reads CASSTSDRRGYTF. CDR3 coding DNA: TGTGCCAGCAGCACCTCGGACAGGCGAGGCTACACCTTC.

This clonotype was seen a handful of times. This sequence joins TRBV4-3 and TRBJ2-1; D may be TRBD1 (5 bases). Germline values: CDR1 LGHNA, CDR2 YSLEER. Trimming stripped 3 bases from V and 6 bases from J, with 18 bases between. CDR3 length: 16 residues. The CDR3 DNA reads as TGCGCCAGCAGCCAGTCGGTACTCCCTAGGGGCAATGAGCAGTTCTTC. Encoded protein: CASSQSVLPRGNEQFF.